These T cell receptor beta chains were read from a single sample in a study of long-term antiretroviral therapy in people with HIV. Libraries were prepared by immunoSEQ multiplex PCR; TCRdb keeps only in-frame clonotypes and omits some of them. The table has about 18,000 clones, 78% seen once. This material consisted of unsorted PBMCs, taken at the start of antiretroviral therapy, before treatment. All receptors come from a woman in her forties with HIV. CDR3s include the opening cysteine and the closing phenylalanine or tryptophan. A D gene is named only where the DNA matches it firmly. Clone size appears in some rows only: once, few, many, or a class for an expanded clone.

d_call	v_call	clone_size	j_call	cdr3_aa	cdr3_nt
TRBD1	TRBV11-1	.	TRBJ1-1	CASSSLTGASGPEAFF	TGTGCCAGCAGCTCACTCACAGGGGCCTCTGGGCCTGAAGCTTTCTTT
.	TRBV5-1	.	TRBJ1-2	CASSLDPPGYTF	TGCGCCAGCAGCTTGGATCCCCCCGGCTACACCTTC
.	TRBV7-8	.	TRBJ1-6	CASSFRDGDNSPLHF	TGTGCCAGCAGCTTCCGGGACGGAGATAATTCACCCCTCCACTTT
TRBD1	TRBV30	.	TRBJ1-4	CAWSVGGTEGEKLFF	TGTGCCTGGAGTGTAGGTGGGACAGAGGGTGAAAAACTGTTTTTT
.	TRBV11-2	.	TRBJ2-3	CASGPNTDTQYF	TGTGCCAGCGGACCCAACACAGATACGCAGTATTTT
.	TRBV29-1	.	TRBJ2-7	CSVDTGYYEQYF	TGCAGCGTTGATACGGGTTACTACGAGCAGTACTTC
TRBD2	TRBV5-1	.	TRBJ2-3	CASSVGLAGAPGDTQYF	TGCGCCAGCAGCGTCGGACTAGCGGGGGCCCCGGGGGATACGCAGTATTTT
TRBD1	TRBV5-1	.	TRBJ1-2	CASSRTGTHGYTF	TGCGCCAGCAGCCGGACAGGTACTCATGGCTACACCTTC
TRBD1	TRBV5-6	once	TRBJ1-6	CASSNFGQGLYNSPLHF	TGTGCCAGCAGCAACTTCGGACAGGGGCTCTATAATTCACCCCTCCACTTT
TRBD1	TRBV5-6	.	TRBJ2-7	CASSKDRGREQYF	TGTGCCAGCAGCAAGGACAGGGGGCGAGAGCAGTACTTC
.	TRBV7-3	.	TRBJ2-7	CASSFEGEQYF	TGTGCCAGCAGCTTTGAAGGGGAGCAGTACTTC
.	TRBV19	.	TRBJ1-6	CASSAPGANSPLHF	TGTGCCAGTAGTGCTCCCGGGGCTAATTCACCCCTCCACTTT
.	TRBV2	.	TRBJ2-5	CASVVGDLYGQETQYF	TGTGCCAGCGTGGTGGGCGATTTATACGGACAAGAGACCCAGTACTTC
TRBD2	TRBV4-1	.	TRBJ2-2	CASSQETSANTGELFF	TGCGCCAGCAGCCAAGAGACTAGCGCGAACACCGGGGAGCTGTTTTTT
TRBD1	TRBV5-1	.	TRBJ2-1	CASSTRDRGSMRGAVISYNEQFF	TGCGCCAGCAGCACCCGGGACAGGGGATCTATGAGGGGGGCCGTTATCTCCTACAATGAGCAGTTCTTC
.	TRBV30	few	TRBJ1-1	CAWSLTGSNTEAFF	TGTGCCTGGAGTCTAACAGGGTCGAACACTGAAGCTTTCTTT
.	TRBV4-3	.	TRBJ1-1	CASSQGFGNTEAFF	TGCGCCAGCAGCCAAGGATTCGGGAACACTGAAGCTTTCTTT
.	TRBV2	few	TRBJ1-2	CASSPYTASPGLTF	TGTGCCAGCAGTCCGTACACAGCAAGCCCTGGCTTAACCTTC
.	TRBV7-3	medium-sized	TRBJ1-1	CASSQRSGDTEAFF	TGTGCCAGCAGTCAGAGGAGCGGGGACACTGAAGCTTTCTTT
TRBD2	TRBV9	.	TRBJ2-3	CASSVPSGGGTDTQYF	TGTGCCAGCAGCGTCCCTAGCGGGGGGGGCACAGATACGCAGTATTTT